This T cell receptor (beta chain) came from a study of shared clonotypes between healthy human individuals. Remarks on this clone: Antigen specificity is unknown.

From germline, CDR1 is SGHRS and CDR2 YFSETQ. Trimming at V came to 4 bases and at J to 4 bases, leaving 9 bases not matched to a gene. CDR3 length: 15 residues. The genomic DNA of each subset was split evenly across several immunoSEQ plates. Sequencing used immunoSEQ multiplex PCR; TCRdb keeps in-frame clones, though not all of them. Of approximately 2.5 million clones listed, 90% to 95% are singletons. Findings and caveats of the study: Rarefaction curves obtained for sorted subsets showed sequencing incomplete despite large depth.

The V call is TRBV5-1, the J call TRBJ2-7; 9 bases match TRBD2. This TCR was sampled from a man younger than 30 in good health. Some clones in this sample may be carry-over from other donors' samples. The sequencing sample was made of naive CD4+ T cells from PBMCs. The subset: CD45RA+ positively selected. The CDR3 DNA follows: TGCGCCAGCAGCCAGAGCGGGAGGCTTATTTACGAGCAGTACTTC. Translated, it gives CASSQSGRLIYEQYF.